A single sample is the source of the 30 T cell receptor beta chains below, sequenced in a study of blood T cells in healthy people across ages. A second PCR, run for roughly 7 to 11 cycles, used a sample-barcoded 5' primer plus a J-beta primer mix. TCRdb reanalysed the 5' RACE reads using MiXCR and keeps one entry per CDR3 protein. Of roughly 500,000 distinct CDR3 sequences in the sample, nearly 25% were seen once. This sample was shared with a second study, whose subject was T cells of mothers and their children.

Sequencing used blood. The receptors shown here come from a boy between 5 and 17 years old in good health.

This clonotype was picked up a small number of times. The chain has TRBV6-6 and TRBJ2-5, with D maybe TRBD1 (6 bases). Germline-derived CDR1 and CDR2 are MNHNY and SVGAGI (reference sequence). The CDR3 sequence is 15 residues long. The V gene lost 7 bases and the J gene lost 5 bases, with 20 bases spanning the gap. CDR3 DNA sequence: TGTGCCAGCATCCAAACCGGGACATCAGGGGAGACCCAGTACTTC. Residues: CASIQTGTSGETQYF.

This clonotype showed up just a few times. V usage is TRBV7-9 and J usage is TRBJ1-2; D uncertain. Trimming cost V 4 bases and J 5 bases, with 14 bases left between them. The CDR3 length is 14 residues. Germline values: CDR1 SEHNR, CDR2 FQNEAQ (reference sequence). CDR3 in amino acids: CASSYRDHPYGYTF. CDR3 bases: TGTGCCAGCAGCTACAGAGATCACCCTTATGGCTACACCTTC.

This clonotype came up a few times. The chain is built from TRBV10-3 and TRBJ2-5; 11 nucleotides align to TRBD1. This CDR3 has 15 amino acids. Germline V gene data show CDR1 as ENHRY and CDR2 as SYGVKD. The V segment lost 10 bases and the J segment 4 bases; nucleotides outside the gene matches: 11. Here the CDR3 reads CATGAGQGVPETQYF. CDR3 bases: TGTGCCACCGGGGCGGGACAGGGGGTCCCAGAGACCCAGTACTTC.

This clonotype has more than one count but fewer than ten. This chain links TRBV12-3 or TRBV12-4 with TRBJ2-1; D remains ambiguous. The CDR3 covers 13 residues. V shed 5 bases and J shed 7 bases, with 12 bases lying between them. The chain's CDR3 is CASSQGRRNEQFF. DNA for the CDR3: TGTGCCAGCAGTCAAGGGCGAAGAAATGAGCAGTTCTTC.

This clonotype turned up a few times. This chain joins TRBV29-1 and TRBJ2-4; no clear D gene. The CDR3 extends over 14 amino acids. The germline gives CDR1 SQVTM, CDR2 ANQGSEA. The V end was cut by 7 bases, the J end by 2 bases, with 15 bases between. CDR3 in DNA: TGCAGCGGGTCCGACCCGTCCACCAAAAACATTCAGTACTTC. It codes for CSGSDPSTKNIQYF.

The V gene is TRBV9, the J gene TRBJ1-6; D unresolved. CDR3 length: 14 amino acids. V shed 3 bases and J shed 7 bases, with 11 bases lying between them. Germline loops: CDR1 SGDLS, CDR2 YYNGEE. This CDR3 reads CASSGGWGNSPLHF. The CDR3 DNA is TGTGCCAGCAGCGGGGGATGGGGAAATTCACCCCTCCACTTT.

Here the CDR3 reads CSARGTEESTGELFF. CDR3 DNA: TGCAGTGCTAGAGGGACGGAAGAGTCCACCGGGGAGCTGTTTTTT. The rearrangement joins TRBV20-1 to TRBJ2-2; D unresolved. V was trimmed by 1 base and J by 4 bases, leaving 13 bases between them. There are 15 residues in the CDR3. Germline CDR1 and CDR2: DFQATT and SNEGSKA (reference sequence).

This chain joins TRBV6-2 or TRBV6-3 and TRBJ2-7; D not resolved. V shed 5 bases and J shed 4 bases, with 9 bases lying between them. Per the germline V gene, CDR1 is MNHEY and CDR2 is SVGEGT. The length of the CDR3 is 12 residues. This chain's CDR3 is CASSQSRYEQYF. The CDR3 DNA is TGTGCCAGCAGTCAATCACGATACGAGCAGTACTTC.

This sequence joins TRBV10-1 and TRBJ1-2; no clear D gene. The CDR3 consists of 13 residues. Trimming left V 0 bases short and J 5 bases short, with 7 bases between. CDR1 and CDR2 from the germline V gene are WNHNN and SYGVQD (reference sequence). The CDR3 nucleotides read TGCGCCAGCAGTGAGTCGAGACTGTATGGCTACACCTTC. This sequence encodes CASSESRLYGYTF.

This clonotype was seen a few times. This rearrangement joins TRBV9 to TRBJ2-1; 9 bases align to TRBD2. J gave up 4 bases and V 0 bases, and 5 bases lay outside the gene matches. The germline gives CDR1 SGDLS, CDR2 YYNGEE. The CDR3 has 16 residues. CDR3 nucleotides: TGTGCCAGCAGCGTAGATGAGACTAGCGGATACAATGAGCAGTTCTTC. The encoded protein is CASSVDETSGYNEQFF.

The chain is built from TRBV5-1 and TRBJ1-1, with 10 bases fitting TRBD1. The CDR3 runs 15 residues. V was pared by 4 bases and J by 5 bases, with 8 bases of the junction left unmatched. Germline-derived CDR1 and CDR2 are SGHRS and YFSETQ. DNA of the CDR3: TGCGCCAGCAGCCTTGAGGGACAGGGGAGAACTGAAGCTTTCTTT. It translates to CASSLEGQGRTEAFF.

This clonotype has more than one count but fewer than ten. The chain carries TRBV25-1 and TRBJ2-4; D is possibly TRBD1 (5 bases). Germline CDR1 reads MGHDK; CDR2 reads SYGVNS. This CDR3 is built from 16 residues. With 0 bases removed from V and 1 base from J, the gap between germline ends came to 10 bases. The CDR3 sequence: CASSEYQGSAKNIQYF. CDR3 nucleotide sequence: TGTGCCAGCAGTGAATATCAGGGATCGGCCAAAAACATTCAGTACTTC.

The table lists this clonotype with a few counts. The chain is built from TRBV28 and TRBJ2-4, with TRBD1 matching over 7 bases. Germline CDR1 MDHEN, CDR2 SYDVKM. The CDR3 contains 18 residues. The trim removed 2 bases at V and 0 bases at J, leaving 10 bases unmatched. The CDR3 spells CASSLRTGRDLAKNIQYF. Here the CDR3 DNA reads TGTGCCAGCAGTTTAAGGACAGGCCGGGATCTAGCCAAAAACATTCAGTACTTC.

The chain employs TRBV5-1 and TRBJ2-2; 11 bases are a match to TRBD2. The junction had 11 bases not matched to a gene; V was cut back by 6 bases and J by 4 bases. Looked up from germline, CDR1 is SGHRS and CDR2 is YFSETQ. This CDR3 comprises 17 residues. The CDR3 loop reads CASKGLAVGGSTGELFF. For the CDR3, the DNA is TGCGCCAGCAAGGGACTAGCGGTAGGAGGTAGCACCGGGGAGCTGTTTTTT. The full variable domain, rest sourced from reference TRBV5-1 and TRBJ2-2, is KAGVTQTPRYLIKTRGQQVTLSCSPISGHRSVSWYQQTPGQGLQFLFEYFSETQRNKGNFPGRFSGRQFSNSRSEMNVSTLELGDSALYLCASKGLAVGGSTGELFFGEGSRLTVL.

This clonotype was seen a handful of times. The genes are TRBV10-3 and TRBJ2-3; perhaps TRBD2 as D (5 bases). Germline CDR1 ENHRY, CDR2 SYGVKD. Trimming stripped 7 bases from V and 0 bases from J, with 8 bases between. The CDR3 is made up of 13 amino acids. This chain's CDR3 is CAINGVSTDTQYF. DNA of the CDR3: TGTGCCATCAACGGGGTGAGCACAGATACGCAGTATTTT.

The table lists this clonotype with a few counts. For the CDR3, the DNA is TGTGCCAGCAGCGTAGGGCCAGGGGGAGGCTACACCTTC. It translates to CASSVGPGGGYTF. The chain combines TRBV9 with TRBJ1-2, with 7 bases matching TRBD1. Germline CDR1 SGDLS, CDR2 YYNGEE. V trimming: 0 bases; J trimming: 8 bases; junction bases outside the gene matches: 4. This CDR3 is 13 amino acids long.

V and J are TRBV13 and TRBJ1-1; D is unresolved. With 5 bases removed from V and 0 bases from J, the gap between germline ends came to 13 bases. The CDR3 totals 15 residues. Germline CDR1 and CDR2: PRHDT and FYEKMQ (reference sequence). In DNA form, the CDR3 reads TGTGCCAGCAGCCAACCGAGAGAACTGAACACTGAAGCTTTCTTT. Translated: CASSQPRELNTEAFF.

This rearrangement joins TRBV12-3 or TRBV12-4 to TRBJ2-3; 11 bases map to TRBD2. The CDR3 contains 15 residues. J lost 2 bases, V lost 5 bases, and 3 bases had no gene match. The CDR3 DNA follows: TGTGCCAGCAGTGCACTAGCGGGGGTCACAGATACGCAGTATTTT. This translates into CASSALAGVTDTQYF.

This clonotype was found once. The V call is TRBV4-3, the J call TRBJ2-7, with D perhaps TRBD1 or TRBD2 (5 bases each). Trimming took 0 bases from V and 6 from J, leaving 9 bases between them. The CDR3 consists of 13 residues. Looked up from germline, CDR1 is LGHNA and CDR2 is YSLEER. This CDR3 reads CASSQDTGAEQYF. In DNA, the CDR3 is TGCGCCAGCAGCCAAGATACCGGGGCCGAGCAGTACTTC.

The chain employs TRBV10-3 and TRBJ2-5, with D perhaps matching TRBD1 (5 bases). The CDR3 covers 16 residues. Germline-derived CDR1 and CDR2 are ENHRY and SYGVKD. The V end lost 3 bases, the J end lost 3 bases, and 17 bases lay between the germline ends. CDR3 residues: CAISDPSVTVEETQYF. The DNA of the CDR3 is TGTGCCATCAGTGACCCGTCAGTGACAGTGGAAGAGACCCAGTACTTC.

The chain couples TRBV4-3 to TRBJ2-1, with D possibly TRBD2 on 5 matching bases. Per the germline V gene, CDR1 is LGHNA and CDR2 is YSLEER. V shed 0 bases and J shed 5 bases, with 14 bases lying between them. The CDR3 contains 16 residues. The CDR3, as DNA: TGCGCCAGCAGCCAAGATGACGGGATGGGAAACAATGAGCAGTTCTTC. It yields the protein CASSQDDGMGNNEQFF.

This clonotype has more than one count but fewer than ten. CDR3 DNA: TGTGCCAGCAGCTCCAGCGGGGCGGGGAGGGCCTACAATGAGCAGTTCTTC. It encodes CASSSSGAGRAYNEQFF. The genes are TRBV9 and TRBJ2-1; 7 bases align to TRBD2. The V gene end was trimmed by 4 bases and the J gene end by 2 bases; junction bases not matched to a gene: 12. The germline V gene encodes CDR1 SGDLS and CDR2 YYNGEE. The CDR3 totals 17 residues.

J is TRBJ1-6 and V is TRBV14, with a weak D call TRBD1 (6 bases). The CDR3 is 15 amino acids. V was shortened by 4 bases and J by 13 bases, with 20 bases between the two germline ends. Germline V gives CDR1 SGHDN, CDR2 FVKESK. CDR3: CASSPTGAQSSPLHF. The DNA of the CDR3 is TGTGCCAGCAGCCCGACGGGGGCCCAATCCTCCCCCCTCCACTTT.

Ten or more counts support this clonotype. The rearrangement uses TRBV12-3 or TRBV12-4 and TRBJ2-3; TRBD2 aligns across 7 bases. After removal of 6 bases from V and 0 bases from J, the junction contained 6 bases not matched to a gene. The CDR3 length is 15 residues. The DNA of the CDR3 is TGTGCCAGCAGCCATCGGGGGGAAAGCACAGATACGCAGTATTTT. Protein sequence: CASSHRGESTDTQYF.

The sample holds a few counts of this clonotype. This chain joins TRBV24-1 and TRBJ2-5; D tentatively reads TRBD1 or TRBD2 (6 bases each). The DNA end is a closer match to TRBJ2-1, so the J assignment may be wrong. Germline CDR1 reads KGHDR; CDR2 reads SFDVKD. The CDR3 length is 17 residues. The CDR3: CATSDLERGGYPHEQFF. The CDR3 DNA follows: TGTGCCACCAGTGATCTGGAAAGAGGGGGGTACCCCCATGAGCAGTTCTTC.

This clonotype turned up a few times. The V call is TRBV2, the J call TRBJ1-5; tentatively, D is TRBD1 (5 bases). The CDR3 sequence is 16 residues long. Germline CDR1 is SNHLY and CDR2 is FYNNEI. V was cut by 2 bases and J by 1 base, with 12 bases left in between. DNA for the CDR3: TGTGCCAGCAGTGAAAGGGGCCCGTGGAGCAATCAGCCCCAGCATTTT. Its translation is CASSERGPWSNQPQHF.

The chain links TRBV6-5 to TRBJ2-3; D is unclear. Between the trimmed V and J ends, which lost 8 bases and 5 bases, there was a span of 8 bases. This CDR3 has 11 amino acids. CDR1 is MNHEY and CDR2 is SVGAGI in the germline V gene. CDR3 nucleotides: TGTGCCAGCTCAGTCAGAGATACGCAGTATTTT. Translation gives CASSVRDTQYF.

The chain joins TRBV20-1 to TRBJ2-7, with 7 nucleotides matching TRBD1. Looked up from germline, CDR1 is DFQATT and CDR2 is SNEGSKA (reference sequence). This CDR3 has 13 residues. V lost 7 bases and J lost 0; bases outside the gene matches: 6. This chain's CDR3 is CSVSNRGSYEQYF. In DNA form, the CDR3 reads TGCAGTGTTTCCAACAGGGGCTCCTACGAGCAGTACTTC.

The table lists this clonotype with many counts. The chain couples TRBV25-1 to TRBJ2-7, with 7 positions matching TRBD1. The CDR3 is made up of 13 amino acids. CDR1 and CDR2 (germline): MGHDK, SYGVNS. With V trimmed by 6 bases and J by 2 bases, 4 bases remained unmatched. CDR3: CASRTGSAYEQYF. DNA for the CDR3: TGTGCCAGCAGGACAGGGTCGGCCTACGAGCAGTACTTC.

The chain links TRBV6-1 to TRBJ2-7; D perhaps matches TRBD2 (6 bases). In germline, CDR1 is MNHNS, CDR2 SASEGT. The length of the CDR3 is 15 residues. Trimming took 9 bases from V and 2 from J, leaving 20 bases between them. CDR3 loop: CASRDPGSYPYEQYF. The CDR3 DNA sequence: TGTGCCAGTAGAGACCCCGGGAGTTATCCCTACGAGCAGTACTTC.